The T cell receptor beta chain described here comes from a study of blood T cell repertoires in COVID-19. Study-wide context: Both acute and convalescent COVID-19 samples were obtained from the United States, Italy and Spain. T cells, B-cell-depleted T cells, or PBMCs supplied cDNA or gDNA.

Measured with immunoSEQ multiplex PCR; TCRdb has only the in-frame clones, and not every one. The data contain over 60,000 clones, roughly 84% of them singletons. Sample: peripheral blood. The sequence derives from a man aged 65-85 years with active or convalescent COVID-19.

The CDR3 is CASSSQGSGANVLTF. CDR3 in DNA: TGTGCCAGCAGTTCACAGGGTAGTGGGGCCAACGTCCTGACTTTC. J is TRBJ2-6 and V is TRBV28; a weak D match, TRBD1 (6 bases). V was clipped by 4 bases and J by 3 bases, with 10 bases between them. The germline V gene encodes CDR1 MDHEN and CDR2 SYDVKM. The CDR3 consists of 15 residues. The entire variable domain, with the rest obtained from reference TRBV28 and TRBJ2-6, is as follows: DVKVTQSSRYLVKRTGEKVFLECVQDMDHENMFWYRQDPGLGLRLIYFSYDVKMKEKGDIPEGYSVSREKKERFSLILESASTNQTSMYLCASSSQGSGANVLTFGAGSRLTVL.